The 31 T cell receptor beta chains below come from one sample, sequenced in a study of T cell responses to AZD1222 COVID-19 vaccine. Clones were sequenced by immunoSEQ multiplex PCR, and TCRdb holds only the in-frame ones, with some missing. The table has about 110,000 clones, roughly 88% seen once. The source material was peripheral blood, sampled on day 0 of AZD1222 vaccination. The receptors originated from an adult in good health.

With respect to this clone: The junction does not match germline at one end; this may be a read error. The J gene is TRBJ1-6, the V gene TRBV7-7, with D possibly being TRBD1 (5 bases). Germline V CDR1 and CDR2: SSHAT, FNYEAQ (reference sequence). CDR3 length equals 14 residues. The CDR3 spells CASSQGQDNSPLHF. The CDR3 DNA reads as TGTGCTAGCAGCCAAGGACAAGATAATTCACCCCTCCACTTT.

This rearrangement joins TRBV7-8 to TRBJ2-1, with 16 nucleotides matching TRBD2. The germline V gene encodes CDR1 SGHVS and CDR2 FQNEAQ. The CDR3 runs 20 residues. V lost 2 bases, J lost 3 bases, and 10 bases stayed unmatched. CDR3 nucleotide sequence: TGTGCCAGCAGCTTAAGGAGTGGGACTAGCGGGAGGGCCAGCTACAATGAGCAGTTCTTC. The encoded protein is CASSLRSGTSGRASYNEQFF.

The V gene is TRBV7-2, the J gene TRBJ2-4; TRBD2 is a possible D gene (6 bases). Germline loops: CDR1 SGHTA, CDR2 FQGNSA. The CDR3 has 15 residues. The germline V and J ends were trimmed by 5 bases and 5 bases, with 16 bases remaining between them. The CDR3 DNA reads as TGTGCCAGCAGCCGTGGGACTGGTGGGGAAAACATTCAGTACTTC. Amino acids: CASSRGTGGENIQYF.

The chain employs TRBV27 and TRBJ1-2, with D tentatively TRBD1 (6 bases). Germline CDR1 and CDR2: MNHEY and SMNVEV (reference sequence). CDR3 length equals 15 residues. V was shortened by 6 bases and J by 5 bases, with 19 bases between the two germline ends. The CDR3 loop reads CASSNTGTGGYGYTF. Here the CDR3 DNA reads TGTGCCAGCAGCAATACAGGGACGGGTGGGTATGGCTACACCTTC.

The CDR3 sequence: CASSPLGTAKNIQYF. For the CDR3, the DNA is TGTGCCAGCAGCCCCTTGGGGACAGCAAAAAACATTCAGTACTTC. V gene TRBV28 combines with J gene TRBJ2-4; TRBD1 matches 7 bases. The trim removed 6 bases at V and 4 bases at J, leaving 9 bases unmatched. The CDR3 consists of 15 residues. The germline gives CDR1 MDHEN, CDR2 SYDVKM. The full variable domain, with the rest looked up from reference TRBV28 and TRBJ2-4, is DVKVTQSSRYLVKRTGEKVFLECVQDMDHENMFWYRQDPGLGLRLIYFSYDVKMKEKGDIPEGYSVSREKKERFSLILESASTNQTSMYLCASSPLGTAKNIQYFGAGTRLSVL.

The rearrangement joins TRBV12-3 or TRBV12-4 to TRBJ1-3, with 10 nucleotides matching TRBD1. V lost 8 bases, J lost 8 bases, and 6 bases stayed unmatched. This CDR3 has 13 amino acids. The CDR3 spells CASSGQGLYTIYF. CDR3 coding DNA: TGTGCCAGCTCGGGACAGGGGTTGTACACCATATATTTT.

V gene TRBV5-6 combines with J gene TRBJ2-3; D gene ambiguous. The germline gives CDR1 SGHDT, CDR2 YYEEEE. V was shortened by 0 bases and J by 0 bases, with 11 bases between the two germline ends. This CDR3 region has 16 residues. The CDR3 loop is CASSLVVATSTDTQYF. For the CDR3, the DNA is TGTGCCAGCAGCTTGGTGGTAGCTACTAGCACAGATACGCAGTATTTT.

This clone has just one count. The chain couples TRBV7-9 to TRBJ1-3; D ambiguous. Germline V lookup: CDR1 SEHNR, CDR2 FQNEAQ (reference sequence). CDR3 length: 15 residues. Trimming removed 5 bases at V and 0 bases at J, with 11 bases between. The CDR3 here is CASSPRDLSGNTIYF. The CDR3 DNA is TGTGCCAGCAGCCCGAGGGATCTCTCTGGAAACACCATATATTTT.

CDR3 bases: TGTGCCACCAGCAGAGATTCCCTCGGACTAGTTCGTAACGAGCAGTACTTC. As protein: CATSRDSLGLVRNEQYF. The chain combines TRBV15 with TRBJ2-7, with 7 bases lining up with TRBD2. V trimming: 0 bases; J trimming: 5 bases; junction bases outside the gene matches: 13. Germline V gene data show CDR1 as LNHNV and CDR2 as YYDKDF (reference sequence). The CDR3 length is 17 residues. The variable domain in full, with the rest retrieved from reference TRBV15 and TRBJ2-7, is DAMVIQNPRYQVTQFGKPVTLSCSQTLNHNVMYWYQQKSSQAPKLLFHYYDKDFNNEADTPDNFQSRRPNTSFCFLDIRSPGLGDTAMYLCATSRDSLGLVRNEQYFGPGTRLTVT.

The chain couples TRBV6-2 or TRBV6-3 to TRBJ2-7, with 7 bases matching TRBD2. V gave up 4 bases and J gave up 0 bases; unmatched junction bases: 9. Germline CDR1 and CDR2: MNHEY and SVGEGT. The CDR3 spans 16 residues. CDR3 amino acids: CASSSSAGRSSYEQYF. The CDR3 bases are TGTGCCAGCAGTTCCTCAGCGGGAAGGAGCTCCTACGAGCAGTACTTC.

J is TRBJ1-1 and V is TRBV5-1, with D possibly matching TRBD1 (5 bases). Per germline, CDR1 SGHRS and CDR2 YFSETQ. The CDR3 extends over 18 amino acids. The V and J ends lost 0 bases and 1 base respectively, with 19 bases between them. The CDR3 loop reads CASSLALFTGRTNTEAFF. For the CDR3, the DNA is TGCGCCAGCAGCTTGGCCCTTTTCACGGGACGGACGAACACTGAAGCTTTCTTT.

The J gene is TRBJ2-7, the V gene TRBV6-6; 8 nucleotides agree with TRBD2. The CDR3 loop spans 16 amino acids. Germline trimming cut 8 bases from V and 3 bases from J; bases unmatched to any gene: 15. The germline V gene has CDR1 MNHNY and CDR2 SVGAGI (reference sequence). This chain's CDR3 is CASRTLAGKFSYEQYF. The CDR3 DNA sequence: TGTGCCAGCCGGACTTTAGCGGGAAAATTCAGCTACGAGCAGTACTTC.

The CDR3 spells CASSLGFQETQYF. DNA of the CDR3: TGTGCCAGCAGCTTAGGGTTCCAAGAGACCCAGTACTTC. The genes are TRBV7-8 and TRBJ2-5; D remains ambiguous. This CDR3 is built from 13 residues. The germline gives CDR1 SGHVS, CDR2 FQNEAQ. V gave up 1 base and J gave up 1 base, with 4 bases separating them.

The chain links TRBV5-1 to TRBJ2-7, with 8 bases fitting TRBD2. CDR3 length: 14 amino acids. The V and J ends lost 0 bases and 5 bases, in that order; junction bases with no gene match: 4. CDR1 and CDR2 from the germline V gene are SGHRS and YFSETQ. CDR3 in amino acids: CASSLEGLGNEQYF. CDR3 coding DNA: TGCGCCAGCAGCTTGGAGGGACTAGGAAACGAGCAGTACTTC.

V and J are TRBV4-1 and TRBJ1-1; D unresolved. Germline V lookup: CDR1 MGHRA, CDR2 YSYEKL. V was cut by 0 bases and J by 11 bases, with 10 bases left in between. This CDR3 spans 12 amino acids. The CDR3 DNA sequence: TGCGCCAGCAGCCAAGAAACTGTTCCGGCTTTCTTT. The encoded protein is CASSQETVPAFF.

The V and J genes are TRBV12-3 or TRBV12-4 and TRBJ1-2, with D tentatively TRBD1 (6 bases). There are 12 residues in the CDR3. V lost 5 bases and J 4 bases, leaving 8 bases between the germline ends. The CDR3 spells CASSGGGYGYTF. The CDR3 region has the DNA TGTGCCAGCAGTGGGGGCGGCTATGGCTACACCTTC.

In DNA form, the CDR3 reads TGCGCCAGCAGTGAGGTAGCGGGGGATCAAGAGACCCAGTACTTC. This encodes CASSEVAGDQETQYF. The gene calls are TRBV10-1 and TRBJ2-5; 9 nucleotides match TRBD2. CDR3 size: 15 residues. Germline V CDR1 and CDR2: WNHNN, SYGVQD (reference sequence). V gave up 2 bases and J gave up 2 bases; unmatched junction bases: 3.

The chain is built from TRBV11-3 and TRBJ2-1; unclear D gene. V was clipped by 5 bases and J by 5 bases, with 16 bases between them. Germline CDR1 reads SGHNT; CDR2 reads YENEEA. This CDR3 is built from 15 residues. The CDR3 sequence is CASSPRLSSNNEQFF. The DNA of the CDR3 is TGTGCCAGCAGCCCTAGACTGTCATCAAACAATGAGCAGTTCTTC.

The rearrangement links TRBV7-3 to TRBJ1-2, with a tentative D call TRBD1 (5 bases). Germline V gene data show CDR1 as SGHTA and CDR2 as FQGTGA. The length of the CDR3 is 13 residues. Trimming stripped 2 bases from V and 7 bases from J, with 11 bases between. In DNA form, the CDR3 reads TGTGCCAGCAGCTTAGTGCAGGGAGGTGGCTACACCTTC. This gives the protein CASSLVQGGGYTF. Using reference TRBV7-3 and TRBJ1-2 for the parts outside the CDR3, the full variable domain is GAGVSQTPSNKVTEKGKYVELRCDPISGHTALYWYRQSLGQGPEFLIYFQGTGAADDSGLPNDRFFAVRPEGSVSTLKIQRTERGDSAVYLCASSLVQGGGYTFGSGTRLTVV.

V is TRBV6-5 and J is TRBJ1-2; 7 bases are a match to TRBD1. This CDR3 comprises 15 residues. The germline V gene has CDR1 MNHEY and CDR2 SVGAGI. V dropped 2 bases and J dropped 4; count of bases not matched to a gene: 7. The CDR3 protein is CASSYNQGVGYGYTF. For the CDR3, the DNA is TGTGCCAGCAGTTACAATCAGGGGGTGGGCTATGGCTACACCTTC.

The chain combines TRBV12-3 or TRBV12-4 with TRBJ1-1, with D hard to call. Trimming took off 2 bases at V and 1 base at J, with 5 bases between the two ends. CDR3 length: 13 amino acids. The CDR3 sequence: CASSLNRNTEAFF. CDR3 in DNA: TGTGCCAGCAGTTTAAACAGGAACACTGAAGCTTTCTTT.

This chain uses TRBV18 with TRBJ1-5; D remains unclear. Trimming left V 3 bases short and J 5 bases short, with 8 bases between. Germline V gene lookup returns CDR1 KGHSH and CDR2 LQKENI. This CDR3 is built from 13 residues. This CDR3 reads CASSPGIDQPQHF. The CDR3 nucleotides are TGTGCCAGCTCACCGGGAATAGATCAGCCCCAGCATTTT.

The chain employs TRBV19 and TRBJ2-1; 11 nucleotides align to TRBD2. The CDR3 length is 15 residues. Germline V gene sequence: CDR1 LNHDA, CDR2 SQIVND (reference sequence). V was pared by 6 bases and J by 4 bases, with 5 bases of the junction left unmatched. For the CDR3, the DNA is TGTGCCAGTAGGTTGAGACTAGCGGGATACAATGAGCAGTTCTTC. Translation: CASRLRLAGYNEQFF. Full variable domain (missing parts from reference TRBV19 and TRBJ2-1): DGGITQSPKYLFRKEGQNVTLSCEQNLNHDAMYWYRQDPGQGLRLIYYSQIVNDFQKGDIAEGYSVSREKKESFPLTVTSAQKNPTAFYLCASRLRLAGYNEQFFGPGTRLTVL.

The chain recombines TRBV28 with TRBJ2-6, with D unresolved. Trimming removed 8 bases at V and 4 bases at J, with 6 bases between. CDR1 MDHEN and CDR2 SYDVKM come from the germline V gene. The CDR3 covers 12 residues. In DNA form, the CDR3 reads TGTGCCAGCGGGCAGGGGGCCAACGTCCTGACTTTC. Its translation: CASGQGANVLTF.

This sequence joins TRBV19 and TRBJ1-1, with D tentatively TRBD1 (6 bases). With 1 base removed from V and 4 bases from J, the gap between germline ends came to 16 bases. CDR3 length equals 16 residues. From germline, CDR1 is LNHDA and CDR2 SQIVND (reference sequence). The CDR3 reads CASSIVSGGLGTEAFF. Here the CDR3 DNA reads TGTGCCAGTAGTATAGTTTCTGGGGGGCTGGGCACTGAAGCTTTCTTT. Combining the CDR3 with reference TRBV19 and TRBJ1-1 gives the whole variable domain DGGITQSPKYLFRKEGQNVTLSCEQNLNHDAMYWYRQDPGQGLRLIYYSQIVNDFQKGDIAEGYSVSREKKESFPLTVTSAQKNPTAFYLCASSIVSGGLGTEAFFGQGTRLTVV.

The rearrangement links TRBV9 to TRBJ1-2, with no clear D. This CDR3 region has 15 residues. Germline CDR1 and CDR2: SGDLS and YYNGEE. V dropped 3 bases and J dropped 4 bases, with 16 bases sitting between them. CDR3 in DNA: TGTGCCAGCAGCGAGGGAGAGGGTGGGTTCTATGGCTACACCTTC. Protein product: CASSEGEGGFYGYTF.

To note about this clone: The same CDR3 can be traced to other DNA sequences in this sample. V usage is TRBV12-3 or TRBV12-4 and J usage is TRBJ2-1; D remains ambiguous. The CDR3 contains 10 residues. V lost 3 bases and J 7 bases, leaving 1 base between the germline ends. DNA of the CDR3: TGTGCCAGCAGTTTTAATGAGCAGTTCTTC. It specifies CASSFNEQFF.

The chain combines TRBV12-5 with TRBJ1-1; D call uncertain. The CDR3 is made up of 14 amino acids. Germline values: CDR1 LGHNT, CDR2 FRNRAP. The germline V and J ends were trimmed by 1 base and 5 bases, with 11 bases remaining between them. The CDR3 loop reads CASGLDQRGTEAFF. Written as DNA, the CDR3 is TGTGCTAGTGGTTTGGATCAAAGAGGGACTGAAGCTTTCTTT.

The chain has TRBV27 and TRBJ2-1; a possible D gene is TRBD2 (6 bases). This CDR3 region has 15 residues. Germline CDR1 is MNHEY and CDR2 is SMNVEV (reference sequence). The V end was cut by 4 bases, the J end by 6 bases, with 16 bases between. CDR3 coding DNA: TGTGCCAGCAGTTGGGCCGGGAGCCCCCTCAATGAGCAGTTCTTC. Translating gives CASSWAGSPLNEQFF.

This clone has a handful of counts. Here the CDR3 DNA reads TGTGCCAGCAGCTTCATGGTACGAGCTGAAGCTTTCTTT. Residues: CASSFMVRAEAFF. The chain has TRBV7-2 and TRBJ1-1; D unclear. Per germline, CDR1 SGHTA and CDR2 FQGNSA. The CDR3 contains 13 residues. Trimming removed 3 bases at V and 6 bases at J, with 11 bases between.

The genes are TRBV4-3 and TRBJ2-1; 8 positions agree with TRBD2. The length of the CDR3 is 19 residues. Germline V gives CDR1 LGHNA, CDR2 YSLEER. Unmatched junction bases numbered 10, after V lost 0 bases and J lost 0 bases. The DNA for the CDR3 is TGCGCCAGCAGCCAAGAATCCGGGGGGGCGGGAAGCTCCTACAATGAGCAGTTCTTC. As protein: CASSQESGGAGSSYNEQFF.